The rows below give T cell receptor beta chains drawn from one sample of a study of control samples from healthy donors and cancer patients. Profiling relied on immunoSEQ multiplex PCR, and the TCRdb table lists in-frame clones only, not all of them. The sample has about 180,000 clones, 75% to 95% seen once. What was sequenced was blood. Every receptor here comes from a woman aged 40 to 50 in good health. CDR3s include the opening cysteine and the closing phenylalanine or tryptophan. D genes are given only for firm matches. Only part of the rows carry a size: once, few, many, or a class if the clone is expanded.

clone_size	v_call	j_call	d_call	cdr3_aa	cdr3_nt
NA	TRBV10-3	TRBJ1-1	TRBD1	CAISEQGTNTEAFF	TGTGCCATCAGTGAACAGGGGACGAACACTGAAGCTTTCTTT
few	TRBV10-3	TRBJ1-1	NA	CAISEGGQTEAFF	TGTGCCATCAGTGAGGGGGGGCAGACTGAAGCTTTCTTT
NA	TRBV3-1/TRBV3-2	TRBJ1-6	NA	CASSRMGEQYHF	TGTGCCAGCAGCCGGATGGGGGAGCAGTATCACTTT
NA	TRBV7-9	TRBJ1-2	NA	CASSARGDHVHGYTF	TGTGCCAGCAGCGCCCGGGGAGATCACGTGCATGGCTACACCTTC
NA	TRBV5-1	TRBJ2-5	TRBD1	CASSLQGAEETQYF	TGCGCCAGCAGCTTACAGGGGGCTGAAGAGACCCAGTACTTC
NA	TRBV10-3	TRBJ1-1	TRBD1	CAISRTGDPEAFF	TGTGCCATCAGCCGGACAGGGGACCCTGAAGCTTTCTTT
once	TRBV28	TRBJ1-1	NA	CASRGLGDLYTEAFF	TGTGCCAGCCGGGGGCTAGGGGACCTATACACTGAAGCTTTCTTT
few	TRBV4-1	TRBJ2-7	NA	CASSAGEGYEQYF	TGCGCCAGCAGCGCAGGGGAGGGCTACGAGCAGTACTTC
NA	TRBV5-4	TRBJ2-3	NA	CASSLAAPGRRRTDTQYF	TGTGCCAGCAGCTTGGCTGCCCCTGGGAGGAGGAGGACAGATACGCAGTATTTT
NA	TRBV7-8	TRBJ1-6	TRBD1	CASSPTGVSPLHF	TGTGCCAGCAGCCCGACAGGGGTGTCACCCCTCCACTTT
NA	TRBV5-1	TRBJ2-5	TRBD2	CASSRTSGGETQYF	TGCGCCAGCAGCCGGACTAGCGGGGGAGAGACCCAGTACTTC
NA	TRBV10-3	TRBJ1-1	NA	CAIRVSGGMNTEAFF	TGTGCCATCAGGGTATCGGGGGGGATGAACACTGAAGCTTTCTTT
NA	TRBV3-1/TRBV3-2	TRBJ2-4	NA	CASSQVATAKNIQYF	TGTGCCAGCAGCCAAGTCGCTACAGCCAAAAACATTCAGTACTTC
once	TRBV5-1	TRBJ2-3	TRBD1	CASSLGQGADTQYF	TGCGCCAGCAGCTTGGGACAGGGAGCAGATACGCAGTATTTT
once	TRBV13	TRBJ2-7	NA	CASSSTPYEQYF	TGTGCCAGCAGTTCAACGCCATACGAGCAGTACTTC
once	TRBV5-1	TRBJ2-1	NA	CASSLEAGPGSYNEQFF	TGCGCCAGCAGCTTGGAGGCTGGACCAGGATCCTACAATGAGCAGTTCTTC
NA	TRBV5-4	TRBJ2-2	TRBD1	CASSRTGVGRNTGELFF	TGTGCCAGCAGCCGGACAGGGGTTGGGAGAAACACCGGGGAGCTGTTTTTT
NA	TRBV15	TRBJ2-7	NA	CATSSRGDYEQYF	TGTGCCACCAGCAGCAGGGGGGATTACGAGCAGTACTTC
NA	TRBV7-9	TRBJ1-1	NA	CASSLGANTEAFF	TGTGCCAGCAGCTTGGGGGCGAACACTGAAGCTTTCTTT
NA	TRBV5-1	TRBJ1-4	NA	CASSLVGGRGEKLFF	TGCGCCAGCAGCTTGGTCGGGGGGCGCGGTGAAAAACTGTTTTTT
NA	TRBV9	TRBJ1-5	NA	CASSVDPGSNQPQHF	TGTGCCAGCAGCGTAGACCCGGGTAGCAATCAGCCCCAGCATTTT
once	TRBV28	TRBJ1-6	TRBD1	CASSPGTGVESPLHF	TGTGCCAGCAGCCCTGGGACAGGGGTCGAATCACCCCTCCACTTT
NA	TRBV3-1/TRBV3-2	TRBJ2-5	TRBD2	CASSHDSGAGETQYF	TGTGCCAGCAGCCATGATAGCGGGGCGGGGGAGACCCAGTACTTC
NA	TRBV6-2/TRBV6-3	TRBJ2-3	NA	CASSYSIDGGANTQYF	TGTGCCAGCAGTTACTCGATCGATGGGGGGGCTAATACGCAGTATTTT
NA	TRBV10-1	TRBJ2-1	TRBD1	CASSAVPGTGAYNEQFF	TGCGCCAGCAGTGCCGTCCCCGGGACAGGGGCCTACAATGAGCAGTTCTTC
NA	TRBV5-1	TRBJ2-3	TRBD2	CASSFNPGLAGATSTDTQYF	TGCGCCAGCAGCTTCAACCCGGGACTAGCGGGGGCCACTAGCACAGATACGCAGTATTTT
NA	TRBV19	TRBJ2-2	TRBD2	CATHPGGGTGELFF	TGTGCCACCCATCCCGGCGGGGGCACCGGGGAGCTGTTTTTT
NA	TRBV7-9	TRBJ2-3	NA	CASSLGRDLDTDTQYF	TGTGCCAGCAGCTTAGGCAGGGACTTAGACACAGATACGCAGTATTTT
NA	TRBV4-2	TRBJ2-1	TRBD2	CASSQDMWGAGAVNEQFF	TGTGCCAGCAGCCAAGATATGTGGGGAGCGGGGGCCGTCAATGAGCAGTTCTTC
NA	TRBV5-8	TRBJ2-2	NA	CASSFGRMTTGELFF	TGTGCCAGCAGCTTTGGCAGGATGACCACCGGGGAGCTGTTTTTT
NA	TRBV5-1	TRBJ1-6	NA	CASSLGDRGSYNSPLHF	TGCGCCAGCAGCTTGGGGGACCGAGGCTCCTATAATTCACCCCTCCACTTT
NA	TRBV6-5	TRBJ1-1	TRBD1	CASSYTGTAQKEAFF	TGTGCCAGCAGTTACACGGGGACAGCTCAGAAAGAAGCTTTCTTT
NA	TRBV20-1	TRBJ2-5	NA	CSAIEETQYF	TGCAGTGCTATTGAGGAGACCCAGTACTTC
few	TRBV11-2	TRBJ1-1	NA	CASSPGYTEAFF	TGTGCCAGCAGCCCAGGGTACACTGAAGCTTTCTTT
NA	TRBV14	TRBJ1-1	NA	CASSPRDVYEGSAFF	TGTGCCAGCAGCCCCCGGGATGTCTACGAGGGATCAGCTTTCTTT
once	TRBV28	TRBJ1-3	NA	CASSLSGSLAGNTIYF	TGTGCCAGCAGTTTATCGGGTTCCCTAGCTGGAAACACCATATATTTT
once	TRBV12-3/TRBV12-4	TRBJ2-7	NA	CASSARFEQYF	TGTGCCAGCAGTGCCCGGTTCGAGCAGTACTTC
NA	TRBV15	TRBJ2-1	TRBD1	CATSRAQGAWDEQFF	TGTGCCACCAGCAGAGCACAGGGGGCATGGGATGAGCAGTTCTTC
NA	TRBV2	TRBJ2-1	NA	CARGGYNEQFF	TGTGCCAGAGGGGGCTACAATGAGCAGTTCTTC
NA	TRBV13	TRBJ1-2	NA	CASTSRSMNYGYTF	TGTGCCAGCACATCGAGGAGTATGAACTATGGCTACACCTTC
once	TRBV11-2	TRBJ2-7	NA	CASSLEYEQYF	TGTGCCAGCAGCTTAGAATACGAGCAGTACTTC
NA	TRBV18	TRBJ2-3	NA	CASSPPRGTDTQYF	TGTGCCAGCTCACCTCCCAGGGGCACAGATACGCAGTATTTT
NA	TRBV3-1/TRBV3-2	TRBJ1-5	NA	CASSQDLAGPLGMPQHF	TGTGCCAGCAGCCAAGATTTGGCAGGGCCTCTAGGGATGCCCCAGCATTTT
NA	TRBV18	TRBJ2-2	NA	CASLRVPANLYTGELFF	TGTGCCAGCCTCCGGGTCCCCGCCAACCTTTACACCGGGGAGCTGTTTTTT
NA	TRBV19	TRBJ2-2	NA	CASSLPGTGELFF	TGTGCCAGTAGCCTCCCAGGTACCGGGGAGCTGTTTTTT
NA	TRBV29-1	TRBJ1-1	NA	CSVEVPGRHTEAFF	TGCAGCGTTGAAGTACCGGGACGCCACACTGAAGCTTTCTTT
NA	TRBV15	TRBJ1-4	TRBD1	CATSRETGLDEKLFF	TGTGCCACCAGCAGAGAGACAGGGCTCGATGAAAAACTGTTTTTT
few	TRBV6-1	TRBJ2-6	NA	CASSESSGANVLTF	TGTGCCAGCAGTGAAAGCTCTGGGGCCAACGTCCTGACTTTC